In this sample, the clone carrying this TCR beta chain turned up a few times. The data were taken from a study of T-cell memory formation after mild COVID-19. TCRdb re-analysed the 5' RACE reads in MiXCR, keeping a single row per CDR3 protein. The sample lists 98,000 or so distinct CDR3 sequences; 15% to 20% were seen once. Trimming removed 2 bases at V and 4 bases at J, with 11 bases between. This CDR3 contains 15 residues. In germline, CDR1 is SGHTA, CDR2 FQGNSA. The clonotype originates from a man aged 18-30 years who had mild COVID-19 (a few samples of this study predate the infection). Cell type and time point are not known. The sequenced sample consisted of PBMCs or a T cell subset sorted from them (not recorded which). The chain combines TRBV7-2 with TRBJ2-2, with D perhaps TRBD1 or TRBD2 (5 bases each). The chain's CDR3 is CASSLYGAFTGELFF. CDR3 sequence (DNA): TGTGCCAGCAGCTTATACGGGGCCTTCACCGGGGAGCTGTTTTTT.